This T cell receptor (beta chain) was found in a study of identifying expanded T cells in peripheral blood. Details on this clone: Its antigen remains unknown.

Study results and limitations: Roughly 1.2 clones differed between technical replicates, versus about 16 and 19 over time.

Healthy donors had no documented immune events, such as infections, while sampled. Using immunoSEQ multiplex PCR, the repertoire was profiled, and TCRdb retains in-frame clones only, with some absent. In the table there are approximately 83,000 clones, approximately 85% of which are singletons. With V trimmed by 3 bases and J by 10 bases, 12 bases remained unmatched. The CDR3 covers 15 residues. Looked up from germline, CDR1 is SNHLY and CDR2 is FYNNEI. This receptor was identified in a person aged 18 to 75 in good health. This rearrangement joins TRBV2 to TRBJ2-3; 8 bases map to TRBD2. Sequences were obtained from blood. The CDR3 DNA reads TGTGCCAGCAGTGAGGGACTAGTCACACATGCGGCGCAGTATTTT. As protein: CASSEGLVTHAAQYF.